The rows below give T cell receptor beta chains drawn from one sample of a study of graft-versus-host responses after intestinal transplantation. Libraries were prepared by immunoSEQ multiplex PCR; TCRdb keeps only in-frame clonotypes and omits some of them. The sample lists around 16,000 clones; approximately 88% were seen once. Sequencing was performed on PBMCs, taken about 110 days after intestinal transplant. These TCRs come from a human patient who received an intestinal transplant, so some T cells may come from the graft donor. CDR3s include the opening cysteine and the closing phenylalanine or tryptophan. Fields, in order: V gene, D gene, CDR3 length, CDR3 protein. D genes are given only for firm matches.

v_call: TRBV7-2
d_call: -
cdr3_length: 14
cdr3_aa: CASSLVLGYSPLHF

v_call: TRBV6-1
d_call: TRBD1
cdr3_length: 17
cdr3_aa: CASSVQGTGGGNQPQHF

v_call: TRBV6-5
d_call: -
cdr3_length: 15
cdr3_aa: CASSPIGGRQETQYF

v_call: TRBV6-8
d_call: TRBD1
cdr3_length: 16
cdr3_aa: CASSSRDRDLRNTIYF

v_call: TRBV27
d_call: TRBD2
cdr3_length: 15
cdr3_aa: CASSLLAGGQETQYF

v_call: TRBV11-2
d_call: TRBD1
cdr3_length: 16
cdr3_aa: CASSLEVGTGGLRQFF

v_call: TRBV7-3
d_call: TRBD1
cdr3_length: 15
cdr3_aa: CASSLAGTGVYGYTF

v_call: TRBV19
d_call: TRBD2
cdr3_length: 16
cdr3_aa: CASSWASGTLYNEQFF

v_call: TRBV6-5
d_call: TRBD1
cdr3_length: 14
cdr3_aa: CASRFRDSQETQYF

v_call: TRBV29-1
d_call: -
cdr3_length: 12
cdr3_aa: CSVEGGNTEAFF

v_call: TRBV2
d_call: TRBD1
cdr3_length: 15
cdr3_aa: CASMPGTGGNSPLHF

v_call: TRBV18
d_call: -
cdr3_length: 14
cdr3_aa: CASSPPGGDYGYTF

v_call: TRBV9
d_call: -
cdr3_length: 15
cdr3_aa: CASGDGQASTDTQYF

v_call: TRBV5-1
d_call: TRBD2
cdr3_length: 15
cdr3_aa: CASSLSSGSSYEQYF

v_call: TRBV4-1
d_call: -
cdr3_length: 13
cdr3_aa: CASSLNRRETQYF

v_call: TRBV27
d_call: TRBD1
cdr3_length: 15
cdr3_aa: CASSSGTGGVYGYTF

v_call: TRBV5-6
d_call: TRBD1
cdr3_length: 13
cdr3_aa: CASSWDRTDTQYF

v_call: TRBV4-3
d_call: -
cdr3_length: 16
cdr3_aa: CASSQDRDGLTEKLFF

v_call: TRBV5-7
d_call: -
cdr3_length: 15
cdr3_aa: CASSSQAGSYNEQFF

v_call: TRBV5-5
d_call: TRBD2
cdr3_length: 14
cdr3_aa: CASSGTSGIGGQYF

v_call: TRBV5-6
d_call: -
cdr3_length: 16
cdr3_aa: CASSLCGEREHRGAVF

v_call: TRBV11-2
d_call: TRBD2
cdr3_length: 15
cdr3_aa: CASSAPGLAGQTQYF

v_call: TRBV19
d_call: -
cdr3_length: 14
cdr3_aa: CASNADPSTDTQYF

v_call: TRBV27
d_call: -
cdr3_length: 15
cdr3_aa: CASSPLPRFTYEQYF

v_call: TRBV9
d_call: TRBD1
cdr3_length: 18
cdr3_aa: CASSVGGDRGLAKNIQYF

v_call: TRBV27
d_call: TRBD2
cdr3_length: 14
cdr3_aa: CASSLAGVLNTQYF

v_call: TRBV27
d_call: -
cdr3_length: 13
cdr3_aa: CASSLSFNEKLFF

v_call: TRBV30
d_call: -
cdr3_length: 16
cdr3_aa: CAWVGDSLRIGNEQFF

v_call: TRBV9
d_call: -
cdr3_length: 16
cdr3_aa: CASQPLTPLFTDTQYF

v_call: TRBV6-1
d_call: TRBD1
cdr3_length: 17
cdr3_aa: CASSVLRTGGHNYGYTF

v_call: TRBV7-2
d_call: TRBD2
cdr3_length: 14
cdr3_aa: CASSSLAGGNEQFF

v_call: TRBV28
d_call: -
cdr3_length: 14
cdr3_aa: CASRLVGWSQPQHF

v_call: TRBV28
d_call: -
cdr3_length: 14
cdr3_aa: CASRSQLSTDTQYF

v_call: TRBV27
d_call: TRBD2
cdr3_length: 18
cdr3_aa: CASSSYYGGAGASDTQYF

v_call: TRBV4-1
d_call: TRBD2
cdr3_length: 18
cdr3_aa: CASSQAGGSLGSYNEQFF

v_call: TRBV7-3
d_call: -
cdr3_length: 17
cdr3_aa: CASSLIGSGGLWTEAFF

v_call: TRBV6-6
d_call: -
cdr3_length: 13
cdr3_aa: CASSPSGTYEQYF

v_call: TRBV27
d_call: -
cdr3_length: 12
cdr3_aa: CASSAGSYEQYF

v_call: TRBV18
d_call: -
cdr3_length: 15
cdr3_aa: CASSPGLGDMTEAFF

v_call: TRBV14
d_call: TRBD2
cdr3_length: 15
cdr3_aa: CASSQDSREGYEQYF

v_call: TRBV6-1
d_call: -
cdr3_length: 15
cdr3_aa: CASSPSASSYNEQFF

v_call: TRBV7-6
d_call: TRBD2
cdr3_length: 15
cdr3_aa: CASSFISGRALEQFF

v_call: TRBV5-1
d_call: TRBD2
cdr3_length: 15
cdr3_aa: CASSLSGGSYNEQFF

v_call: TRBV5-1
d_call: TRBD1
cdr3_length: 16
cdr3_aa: CASSPGTGGAIPGYTF

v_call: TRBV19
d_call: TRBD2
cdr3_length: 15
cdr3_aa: CATALAGGFHNEQFF

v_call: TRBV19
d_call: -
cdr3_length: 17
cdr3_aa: CASSSRTAITVSQPQHF

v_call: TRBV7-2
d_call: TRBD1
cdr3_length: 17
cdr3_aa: CASSSRTGRRESYEQYF

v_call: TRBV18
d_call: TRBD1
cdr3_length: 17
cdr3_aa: CASSLGGGPFLSASYTF

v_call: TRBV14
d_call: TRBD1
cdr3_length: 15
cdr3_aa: CASSLQGASNQPQHF

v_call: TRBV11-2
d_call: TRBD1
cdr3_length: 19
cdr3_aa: CASSLVLWPPDRADTEAFF

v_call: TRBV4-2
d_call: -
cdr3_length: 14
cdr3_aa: CASMRGDSSYEQYF

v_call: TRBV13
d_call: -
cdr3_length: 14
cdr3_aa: CASSLGVNTGELFF

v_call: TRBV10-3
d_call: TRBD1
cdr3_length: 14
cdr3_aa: CAISEGQVIQPQHF

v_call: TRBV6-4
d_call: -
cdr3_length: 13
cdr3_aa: CASREYRGTEAFF

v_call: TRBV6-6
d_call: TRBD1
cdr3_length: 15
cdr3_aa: CASSYITGADEKLFF

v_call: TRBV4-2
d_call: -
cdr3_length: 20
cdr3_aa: CASSHLTSGGRQFYNQPQHF

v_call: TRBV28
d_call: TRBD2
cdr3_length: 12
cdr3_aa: CASSLWGGEQYF

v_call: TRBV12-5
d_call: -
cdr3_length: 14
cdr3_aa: CASASGQGEEAQYF

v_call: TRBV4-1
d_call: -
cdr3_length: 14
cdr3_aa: CASSQEGRTGELFF

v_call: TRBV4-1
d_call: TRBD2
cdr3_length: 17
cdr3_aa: CASSQDRKTSGRNEQFF